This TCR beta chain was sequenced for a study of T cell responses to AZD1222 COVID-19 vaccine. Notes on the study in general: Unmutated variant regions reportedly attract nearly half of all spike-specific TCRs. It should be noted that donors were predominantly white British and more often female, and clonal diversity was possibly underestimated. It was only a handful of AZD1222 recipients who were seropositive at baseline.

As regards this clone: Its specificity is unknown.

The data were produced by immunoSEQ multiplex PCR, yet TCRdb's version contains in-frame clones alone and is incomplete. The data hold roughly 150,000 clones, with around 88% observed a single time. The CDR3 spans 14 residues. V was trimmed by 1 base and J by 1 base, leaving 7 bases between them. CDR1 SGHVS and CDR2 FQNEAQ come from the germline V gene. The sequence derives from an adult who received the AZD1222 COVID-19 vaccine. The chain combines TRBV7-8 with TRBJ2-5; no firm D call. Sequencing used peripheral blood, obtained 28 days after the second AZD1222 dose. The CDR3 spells CASSLVTVQETQYF. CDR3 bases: TGTGCCAGCAGCTTAGTCACAGTCCAAGAGACCCAGTACTTC.